The rows below give T cell receptor beta chains drawn from one sample of a study of tumor-infiltrating lymphocytes in primary liver carcinoma. MiXCR was run by TCRdb on the multiplex PCR reads, yielding one entry per CDR3 protein. The sample lists roughly 100,000 distinct CDR3 sequences, around 84% occurring once. Sequencing was performed on liver tumor tissue from sampling region 3. Every receptor here comes from a man in his forties or fifties with primary liver carcinoma and hepatitis B virus infection. The CDR3 runs from the conserved cysteine through the conserved F or W. Each record gives: CDR3 length, V gene, J gene, D gene, clone size, CDR3 DNA, CDR3 protein. A D gene is named only where the DNA matches it firmly. A row's size may be missing; if present it is once, few, many or a size class.

len: 13; v_gene: TRBV3-1; j_gene: TRBJ1-5; d_gene: .; abundance: .; CDR3nt: TGTGCCAGCAGCCAATTATGGAATCAGCCCCAGCATTTT; CDR3aa: CASSQLWNQPQHF
len: 14; v_gene: TRBV29-1; j_gene: TRBJ2-1; d_gene: TRBD2; abundance: once; CDR3nt: TGCGGTGTGGGGACTAGCGGATTCCCTCTGGAGCAGTTCTTC; CDR3aa: CGVGTSGFPLEQFF
len: 19; v_gene: TRBV12-3/TRBV12-4; j_gene: TRBJ2-1; d_gene: TRBD2; abundance: .; CDR3nt: TGTGCCAGCAGTTTAGAGTCTAGCGGGTCGCTGCCCTCCTACTATGAGCAGTTCTTC; CDR3aa: CASSLESSGSLPSYYEQFF
len: 14; v_gene: TRBV10-2; j_gene: TRBJ2-2; d_gene: .; abundance: .; CDR3nt: TGCGCCAGCAGTGGACGAAGAGGATATGGGGAGCTGTTTTTT; CDR3aa: CASSGRRGYGELFF
len: 15; v_gene: TRBV29-1; j_gene: TRBJ2-2; d_gene: .; abundance: .; CDR3nt: TGCAGCGCTGGGATTAGGGCAGGGTACACCGGGGGGCTGTTTTTT; CDR3aa: CSAGIRAGYTGGLFF
len: 14; v_gene: TRBV6-1; j_gene: TRBJ2-1; d_gene: .; abundance: .; CDR3nt: TGTGCCAGCAGAGGTTATAGCATGAGAAATGAGCAGTTCTTC; CDR3aa: CASRGYSMRNEQFF
len: 14; v_gene: TRBV5-1; j_gene: TRBJ2-2; d_gene: .; abundance: many; CDR3nt: TGCGCCAGCACAACGACACCGAACACCGGGGAGCTGTTTTTT; CDR3aa: CASTTTPNTGELFF
len: 16; v_gene: TRBV7-8; j_gene: TRBJ2-7; d_gene: .; abundance: .; CDR3nt: TGTGCCAGCAGCTTAGGTGGGGGGATGTGGACCTACGATCAGTATTTC; CDR3aa: CASSLGGGMWTYDQYF
len: 16; v_gene: TRBV7-9; j_gene: TRBJ1-3; d_gene: .; abundance: .; CDR3nt: TGTGCCAGCAGCCCACCCTCCAGGGTGACTGTAAACACCATATATTTT; CDR3aa: CASSPPSRVTVNTIYF
len: 16; v_gene: TRBV6-2/TRBV6-3; j_gene: TRBJ2-5; d_gene: TRBD2; abundance: .; CDR3nt: TGTGCCAGCATCCCAGGTAGCGGGACTCAGCGGGAGGCCCAGTACTTC; CDR3aa: CASIPGSGTQREAQYF
len: 15; v_gene: TRBV29-1; j_gene: TRBJ1-4; d_gene: .; abundance: many; CDR3nt: TGCAGCGTTGAGTATTTTAGAAAGGGAGGCGAAAAACTGTTTTTT; CDR3aa: CSVEYFRKGGEKLFF
len: 15; v_gene: TRBV29-1; j_gene: TRBJ2-3; d_gene: .; abundance: .; CDR3nt: TGCAGCGTTGAGGGCGGGGCCGGAATAACAGATACGCAGTTTTTT; CDR3aa: CSVEGGAGITDTQFF
len: 17; v_gene: TRBV11-2; j_gene: TRBJ1-5; d_gene: .; abundance: .; CDR3nt: TGTGTCAGCAGCTTAGTATGGGTAACAGGGAGCAATCTGCCCCAGCATTTC; CDR3aa: CVSSLVWVTGSNLPQHF
len: 12; v_gene: TRBV12-3/TRBV12-4; j_gene: TRBJ2-5; d_gene: .; abundance: .; CDR3nt: TGTGCCAGCAGGGGTGGCTCGGACACCCTGTACTTC; CDR3aa: CASRGGSDTLYF
len: 13; v_gene: TRBV29-1; j_gene: TRBJ2-1; d_gene: .; abundance: .; CDR3nt: TGCAGCGTTCTGGTATCGTCCTGGCATGAGCATTTCTTC; CDR3aa: CSVLVSSWHEHFF
len: 13; v_gene: TRBV6-2/TRBV6-3; j_gene: TRBJ2-1; d_gene: TRBD2; abundance: .; CDR3nt: TGTGTCAGCAAGGGAGGCGGGAGGATCGAGCAGTTCTTC; CDR3aa: CVSKGGGRIEQFF
len: 13; v_gene: TRBV29-1; j_gene: TRBJ1-1; d_gene: .; abundance: .; CDR3nt: TGCAGCCTCGTATTCCCTGGACAGACGAGAACTTTCTTT; CDR3aa: CSLVFPGQTRTFF
len: 15; v_gene: TRBV5-5; j_gene: TRBJ1-2; d_gene: .; abundance: .; CDR3nt: TGTGTCAGCAGCGGTAACAAGGGACTGAACTATGGCTACACCTTC; CDR3aa: CVSSGNKGLNYGYTF
len: 16; v_gene: TRBV4-3; j_gene: TRBJ1-6; d_gene: .; abundance: .; CDR3nt: TGCGCCAGCAACTCCTGGGACTGGGGAAGGAATTCACCCATCCACTTT; CDR3aa: CASNSWDWGRNSPIHF
len: 13; v_gene: TRBV11-2; j_gene: TRBJ2-1; d_gene: .; abundance: .; CDR3nt: TGTGCCAGCAACTCAGAATTATACAATGGGCAATTCTTC; CDR3aa: CASNSELYNGQFF
len: 15; v_gene: TRBV6-5; j_gene: TRBJ1-4; d_gene: .; abundance: .; CDR3nt: TGTGCCAGCAGTTACGGATACGGAGGCTATGAAAAGCTGTTTTTT; CDR3aa: CASSYGYGGYEKLFF
len: 16; v_gene: TRBV11-2; j_gene: TRBJ2-3; d_gene: TRBD1; abundance: .; CDR3nt: TGTGCCAGTAGCCCGTGGACAGGGGGAGACACAGATACGCTGCATTTT; CDR3aa: CASSPWTGGDTDTLHF
len: 13; v_gene: TRBV11-1; j_gene: TRBJ2-4; d_gene: TRBD2; abundance: .; CDR3nt: TGTGCCAGCGGCCGGAAGCGGGGTGTCATTCAGTACTTC; CDR3aa: CASGRKRGVIQYF
len: 16; v_gene: TRBV29-1; j_gene: TRBJ2-3; d_gene: .; abundance: many; CDR3nt: TGCAGCGTTGAGGGTGGGGAGCACCCGTTCACAGATACGCAGTATTTT; CDR3aa: CSVEGGEHPFTDTQYF
len: 16; v_gene: TRBV6-1; j_gene: TRBJ2-1; d_gene: .; abundance: .; CDR3nt: TGTGTCAGCAGTACCTTGACTAACGGGAGAAGCCAAGAGCAGTTCTTC; CDR3aa: CVSSTLTNGRSQEQFF
len: 15; v_gene: TRBV7-8; j_gene: TRBJ2-7; d_gene: .; abundance: .; CDR3nt: TGTGCCAGCAGCGCCAAGACTAGTGGCCCCTACGAGCAGCACTTC; CDR3aa: CASSAKTSGPYEQHF
len: 15; v_gene: TRBV6-2/TRBV6-3; j_gene: TRBJ2-7; d_gene: TRBD1; abundance: .; CDR3nt: TGTGCCAGCGGGGAAGGGGGCGCAACCTCCTACGAGCAGTACTTC; CDR3aa: CASGEGGATSYEQYF
len: 15; v_gene: TRBV5-5; j_gene: TRBJ1-4; d_gene: .; abundance: .; CDR3nt: TGTGCCAGCAACTTGGAGTGGAGGGCTGGAGAAAAACTGTTTTTT; CDR3aa: CASNLEWRAGEKLFF
len: 16; v_gene: TRBV11-2; j_gene: TRBJ2-2; d_gene: TRBD2; abundance: once; CDR3nt: TGTGCCAGCAGCTCTCCTAGCGGCGAGAACACCGGGGAGCTGTTTTTT; CDR3aa: CASSSPSGENTGELFF
len: 14; v_gene: TRBV11-2; j_gene: TRBJ2-7; d_gene: .; abundance: .; CDR3nt: TGTGCCAGCATCCGTGGGAGTTTCACCTACGAGCAGTACTTC; CDR3aa: CASIRGSFTYEQYF
len: 15; v_gene: TRBV18; j_gene: TRBJ1-5; d_gene: .; abundance: .; CDR3nt: TGTGCCAGCTCACCACCGGGAACGGCGAATCAGCCCCAGCATTTT; CDR3aa: CASSPPGTANQPQHF
len: 15; v_gene: TRBV23-1; j_gene: TRBJ1-1; d_gene: TRBD1; abundance: once; CDR3nt: TGCGCCAGCAGTCAAAAGACAGGGGTTGCCACTGAAGCTTTCTTT; CDR3aa: CASSQKTGVATEAFF
len: 16; v_gene: TRBV20-1; j_gene: TRBJ2-1; d_gene: .; abundance: .; CDR3nt: TGCAGTGCCTCTAAAGCCGGGACTGGTCTAGTTAGTGAGCAGTTCTTC; CDR3aa: CSASKAGTGLVSEQFF
len: 15; v_gene: TRBV12-3/TRBV12-4; j_gene: TRBJ1-2; d_gene: .; abundance: .; CDR3nt: TGTGCCAGCAGTTTAAGGAACAAGTCAAGGGATGGCTACACCTTC; CDR3aa: CASSLRNKSRDGYTF
len: 15; v_gene: TRBV12-3/TRBV12-4; j_gene: TRBJ2-6; d_gene: .; abundance: .; CDR3nt: TGTGCCTGCACCCTGGGATTTACTGGGGCCAACCTCCTGACTTTC; CDR3aa: CACTLGFTGANLLTF
len: 19; v_gene: TRBV4-2; j_gene: TRBJ2-3; d_gene: TRBD2; abundance: .; CDR3nt: TGTGCCAGCAGCCCGACCTCTACCTCTAGCGGGAGGTGCACAGATATGCAGTATTTT; CDR3aa: CASSPTSTSSGRCTDMQYF
len: 14; v_gene: TRBV29-1; j_gene: TRBJ2-7; d_gene: .; abundance: .; CDR3nt: TGCAGCGCCAGCCGAGAGGGTCAGGGAGACGATCAGTACTTC; CDR3aa: CSASREGQGDDQYF
len: 12; v_gene: TRBV29-1; j_gene: TRBJ2-3; d_gene: TRBD1; abundance: .; CDR3nt: TGCAGCGCTGGTGCCAAGGGGGCTATGCAGTATTTT; CDR3aa: CSAGAKGAMQYF
len: 14; v_gene: TRBV6-2/TRBV6-3; j_gene: TRBJ2-7; d_gene: .; abundance: .; CDR3nt: TGTGCGAGCACCCCACGCGGACTCAGGGTCAAGCAATACTTC; CDR3aa: CASTPRGLRVKQYF
len: 14; v_gene: TRBV5-6; j_gene: TRBJ1-5; d_gene: .; abundance: few; CDR3nt: TGTGCTAGCAGCTTGGGGGGGGTAAATCAGCCCCAGCATTTT; CDR3aa: CASSLGGVNQPQHF
len: 15; v_gene: TRBV6-2/TRBV6-3; j_gene: TRBJ2-7; d_gene: TRBD2; abundance: few; CDR3nt: TGTGCCAGTAGCACTACGACTAGCGGAGGGTACGAACAGTACTTC; CDR3aa: CASSTTTSGGYEQYF
len: 15; v_gene: TRBV20-1; j_gene: TRBJ1-5; d_gene: .; abundance: .; CDR3nt: TGCAGTGCTAGAGAGTCCAGACACTCTGATCAGCCCCAGCATTTT; CDR3aa: CSARESRHSDQPQHF
len: 15; v_gene: TRBV4-2; j_gene: TRBJ2-1; d_gene: .; abundance: .; CDR3nt: TGTGCCACCAGCCAATCTAGCGAGGGGGTCGATGAGCAGTTCTTC; CDR3aa: CATSQSSEGVDEQFF
len: 15; v_gene: TRBV29-1; j_gene: TRBJ2-2; d_gene: .; abundance: once; CDR3nt: TGCAACGTTGAAGAAGGGGTCCGGAACACCGGGGAGTTGTTTTTT; CDR3aa: CNVEEGVRNTGELFF
len: 15; v_gene: TRBV28; j_gene: TRBJ1-6; d_gene: TRBD1; abundance: .; CDR3nt: TGTGCCAGCAGTCATGGGACAGTCGGAAATTCACTCCTCCACTTT; CDR3aa: CASSHGTVGNSLLHF
len: 18; v_gene: TRBV6-2/TRBV6-3; j_gene: TRBJ2-5; d_gene: .; abundance: .; CDR3nt: TGTGCCAGCAGTTCCTACCCTCGGGACCTCCTATACCAAGAGACCCAGTACTTC; CDR3aa: CASSSYPRDLLYQETQYF
len: 13; v_gene: TRBV12-3/TRBV12-4; j_gene: TRBJ1-2; d_gene: .; abundance: medium-sized; CDR3nt: TGTGCCAGCAGTTTAACAGGGCTAGTCGGCTACACCTTC; CDR3aa: CASSLTGLVGYTF
len: 14; v_gene: TRBV10-3; j_gene: TRBJ2-7; d_gene: .; abundance: .; CDR3nt: TGTGCCATCAGTGAGGGTTGGAAAACCTACGAGCACTACTTC; CDR3aa: CAISEGWKTYEHYF
len: 14; v_gene: TRBV6-1; j_gene: TRBJ2-1; d_gene: TRBD2; abundance: .; CDR3nt: TGTGCCAGCAGAGGCTATAGCGGGAGAAATGGGCAGTTCTTC; CDR3aa: CASRGYSGRNGQFF
len: 14; v_gene: TRBV5-4; j_gene: TRBJ1-5; d_gene: .; abundance: .; CDR3nt: TGTGCCAGCAGCATGGCGGGGGGCAATCAGCCTCAGCATTTT; CDR3aa: CASSMAGGNQPQHF
len: 12; v_gene: TRBV29-1; j_gene: TRBJ2-7; d_gene: .; abundance: .; CDR3nt: TGCAGAGTTGAATCAGCCCCCTACGACCAGTACTTC; CDR3aa: CRVESAPYDQYF
len: 14; v_gene: TRBV5-5; j_gene: TRBJ1-5; d_gene: TRBD1; abundance: .; CDR3nt: TGTACCAGCAGCAGCAGGGGGGCAGGTCAGCCCCAGCATTTT; CDR3aa: CTSSSRGAGQPQHF
len: 15; v_gene: TRBV4-1; j_gene: TRBJ2-2; d_gene: .; abundance: .; CDR3nt: TGCGCCAGCAGCCTAGGGGCCGTAATTACCGGGGAGCTGTTTTTT; CDR3aa: CASSLGAVITGELFF